This T cell receptor beta chain was recorded in a study of T cell repertoires in cytomegalovirus infection. About the research overall: CMV infection and matching HLA type were both indicated by public TCR beta signatures.

TCRdb recomputed calls from the reads with MiXCR, one row per CDR3 protein. In the table there are approximately 630,000 distinct CDR3 sequences, 20% to 25% of which are singletons. Findings and caveats of the study: People with CMV and the relevant HLA were identified by cumulative public TCR beta family frequency. HLA-C-restricted CMV-specific TCR beta clonotypes prevailed in the ex vivo response.

The CDR3 sequence is 17 residues long. CDR1 and CDR2 (germline): MNHEY, SVGEGT. Comments on this clonotype: Its antigen is still unknown. Compared with germline, one end of the junction differs, possibly owing to a read error.

This sequence originates from a human donor in good health (CMV status not recorded). Some clones in this sample may be carry-over from other donors' samples. What was sequenced was CD8+ T cells from PBMCs. The chain links TRBV6-2 or TRBV6-3 to TRBJ1-6, with TRBD1 identical over 7 bases. In nucleotides, the CDR3 is TGTGCCAGCGGTTACCTTCTAACCGGGACAGTTAATTCACCCCTCCACTTT. Translation: CASGYLLTGTVNSPLHF.